This entry lists 18 T cell receptor beta chains sequenced from one sample in a study of blood T cell repertoires in COVID-19. The assay was immunoSEQ multiplex PCR, and TCRdb's table has in-frame clones only and misses some. The data hold fewer than 250,000 clones, with 65% to 85% observed a single time. Material: peripheral blood. These receptors came from a woman aged 45-65 years with acute or convalescent COVID-19.

This chain connects TRBV2 to TRBJ2-3; D is ambiguous. CDR3 size: 15 residues. Trimming stripped 8 bases from V and 2 bases from J, with 17 bases between. The germline V gene has CDR1 SNHLY and CDR2 FYNNEI. DNA for the CDR3: TGTGCCAGCGAGATCGATCAGACACCCACAGATACGCAGTATTTT. This sequence encodes CASEIDQTPTDTQYF. The full variable domain, rest sourced from reference TRBV2 and TRBJ2-3, is EPEVTQTPSHQVTQMGQEVILRCVPISNHLYFYWYRQILGQKVEFLVSFYNNEISEKSEIFDDQFSVERPDGSNFTLKIRSTKLEDSAMYFCASEIDQTPTDTQYFGPGTRLTVL.

The V and J genes are TRBV2 and TRBJ2-3, with D perhaps matching TRBD2 (7 bases). Germline V CDR1 and CDR2: SNHLY, FYNNEI. Trimming cost V 8 bases and J 2 bases, with 17 bases left between them. CDR3 length: 15 residues. The CDR3 nucleotides read TGTGCCAGCCGAGTGAGGGGGGGGGTCACAGATACGCAGTATTTT. Translated, it gives CASRVRGGVTDTQYF.

This chain connects TRBV24-1 to TRBJ1-4; unclear D gene. This CDR3 spans 12 amino acids. V shed 9 bases and J shed 5 bases, with 9 bases lying between them. Germline loops: CDR1 KGHDR, CDR2 SFDVKD. In DNA, the CDR3 is TGTGCCACCGACATATCCAATGAAAAACTGTTTTTT. Its protein product is CATDISNEKLFF.

The chain combines TRBV20-1 with TRBJ1-4, with 7 bases fitting TRBD1. The CDR3 runs to 15 residues. Trimming took 3 bases from V and 4 from J; bases not matched to a gene: 8. Germline loops: CDR1 DFQATT, CDR2 SNEGSKA (reference sequence). The CDR3: CSASPSGTVNEKLFF. The CDR3 DNA sequence: TGCAGTGCTAGTCCATCCGGGACAGTTAATGAAAAACTGTTTTTT.

The table lists this clone with a few counts. The V gene is TRBV3-1 (or the pseudogene TRBV3-2), the J gene TRBJ2-7, with D possibly TRBD2 on 6 matching bases. Germline V CDR1 and CDR2: LGHDT, YNNKEL (reference sequence). The CDR3 sequence is 17 residues long. V lost 2 bases and J lost 3, with 20 bases in between. The CDR3 protein is CASSQLGRGATYYEQYF. DNA for the CDR3: TGTGCCAGCAGCCAATTGGGGCGCGGGGCAACCTACTACGAGCAGTACTTC.

V and J are TRBV7-6 and TRBJ2-3; 10 bases match TRBD1. Unmatched junction bases numbered 6, after V lost 4 bases and J lost 5 bases. Germline V gives CDR1 SGHVS, CDR2 FNYEAQ. The CDR3 sequence is 15 residues long. The DNA for the CDR3 is TGTGCCAGCAGCTCAAGGACAGGGGGGGGAGATACGCAGTATTTT. This encodes CASSSRTGGGDTQYF.

This chain joins TRBV5-1 and TRBJ2-3; TRBD1 matches 9 bases. The V segment lost 5 bases and the J segment 3 bases; nucleotides outside the gene matches: 7. The CDR3 has 15 amino acids. Germline V gene lookup returns CDR1 SGHRS and CDR2 YFSETQ. Here the CDR3 reads CASRDRDRVTDTQYF. The CDR3 nucleotides read TGCGCCAGCAGGGACCGGGACAGGGTGACAGATACGCAGTATTTT.

The genes are TRBV6-1 and TRBJ2-7; no clear D gene. The V and J ends lost 5 bases and 0 bases respectively, with 14 bases between them. Looked up from germline, CDR1 is MNHNS and CDR2 is SASEGT. There are 15 residues in the CDR3. In DNA form, the CDR3 reads TGTGCCAGCAGTTCCGGTGGCGGAATCTCCTACGAGCAGTACTTC. It translates to CASSSGGGISYEQYF.

The DNA for the CDR3 is TGTGCCAGCAGTTATGGTACAGGGGGAGGCACCGGGGAGCTGTTTTTT. Protein sequence: CASSYGTGGGTGELFF. The V and J genes are TRBV2 and TRBJ2-2; 8 bases match TRBD1. The J segment lost 4 bases and the V segment lost 5 bases, leaving 9 bases of the junction unmatched. CDR3 length equals 16 residues. In germline, CDR1 is SNHLY, CDR2 FYNNEI.

The chain links TRBV18 to TRBJ2-1; D is uncertain. Per the germline V gene, CDR1 is KGHSH and CDR2 is LQKENI. V shed 2 bases and J shed 6 bases, with 5 bases lying between them. The CDR3 consists of 12 residues. Written as DNA, the CDR3 is TGTGCCAGCTCACCAAATCGCAATGAGCAGTTCTTC. It codes for CASSPNRNEQFF.

V is TRBV19 and J is TRBJ2-5; D gene uncertain. Trimming removed 3 bases from V and 3 bases from J, with 8 bases in between. Germline CDR1 is LNHDA and CDR2 is SQIVND (reference sequence). The CDR3 runs to 13 residues. This CDR3 is CASSILQEETQYF. In DNA form, the CDR3 reads TGTGCCAGTAGTATCTTGCAGGAAGAGACCCAGTACTTC.

This clone was observed a single time. This chain joins TRBV10-3 and TRBJ1-6; 9 bases are shared with TRBD1. V trimming: 3 bases; J trimming: 7 bases; junction bases outside the gene matches: 7. The germline CDR1 and CDR2 sequences are ENHRY and SYGVKD. The CDR3 length is 16 residues. The CDR3 nucleotides are TGTGCCATCAGTGACTCACAGGGGGCTGGGAATTCACCCCTCCACTTT. It encodes CAISDSQGAGNSPLHF.

This clone was observed a handful of times. This rearrangement joins TRBV5-1 to TRBJ1-4, with D perhaps TRBD1 (6 bases). There are 14 residues in the CDR3. V lost 4 bases and J lost 5, with 12 bases in between. CDR1 SGHRS and CDR2 YFSETQ come from the germline V gene. The CDR3 region has the DNA TGCGCCAGCAGCGTCGGCGACAGGAATGAAAAACTGTTTTTT. Translation: CASSVGDRNEKLFF.

J is TRBJ1-1 and V is TRBV7-2; 7 nucleotides match TRBD1. J was trimmed by 7 bases and V by 1 base; bases with no gene match: 6. CDR1 SGHTA and CDR2 FQGNSA come from the germline V gene. This CDR3 comprises 14 residues. The CDR3 region has the DNA TGTGCCAGCAGCTTAGGGGGGACAGTTAATGAAGCTTTCTTT. It translates to CASSLGGTVNEAFF.

The rearrangement joins TRBV27 to TRBJ2-5, with TRBD2 identical over 9 bases. This CDR3 spans 15 amino acids. V was clipped by 3 bases and J by 5 bases; unmatched bases: 7. CDR1 is MNHEY and CDR2 is SMNVEV in the germline V gene (reference sequence). The CDR3 region has the DNA TGTGCCAGCAGTTTGGGTAGCGGGAGATCGGAGACCCAGTACTTC. This gives the protein CASSLGSGRSETQYF.

A single count supports this clone. V usage is TRBV10-3 and J usage is TRBJ2-2; D is ambiguous. Deletions cut 2 bases from V and 0 bases from J, with 7 bases between. The germline CDR1 and CDR2 sequences are ENHRY and SYGVKD. This CDR3 has 15 amino acids. The CDR3 region has the DNA TGTGCCATCAGTGAGCCCCTAGCGAACACCGGGGAGCTGTTTTTT. Amino acids: CAISEPLANTGELFF.

The chain couples TRBV7-9 to TRBJ2-3; 8 nucleotides match TRBD1. The trim removed 0 bases at V and 4 bases at J, leaving 0 bases unmatched. The CDR3 has 14 residues. The germline gives CDR1 SEHNR, CDR2 FQNEAQ (reference sequence). The CDR3 coding sequence is TGTGCCAGCAGCTTAGCGGGACAGGCAGATACGCAGTATTTT. Its translation: CASSLAGQADTQYF.

This chain connects TRBV11-2 to TRBJ1-4; D unresolved. CDR1 is SGHAT and CDR2 is FQNNGV in the germline V gene. CDR3 length: 15 amino acids. Trimming stripped 5 bases from V and 5 bases from J, with 15 bases between. The CDR3 DNA is TGTGCCAGCAGCGCAACCCGAGTCCAAAATGAAAAACTGTTTTTT. Translated: CASSATRVQNEKLFF. Full variable domain (rest looked up from reference TRBV11-2 and TRBJ1-4): EAGVAQSPRYKIIEKRQSVAFWCNPISGHATLYWYQQILGQGPKLLIQFQNNGVVDDSQLPKDRFSAERLKGVDSTLKIQPAKLEDSAVYLCASSATRVQNEKLFFGSGTQLSVL.